A selection of T cell receptor beta chains follows, all from one sample in a study of T cell responses to AZD1222 COVID-19 vaccine. Clones were sequenced by immunoSEQ multiplex PCR, and TCRdb holds only the in-frame ones, with some missing. The table includes approximately 100,000 clones, 80% to 95% detected once. The source material was peripheral blood, sampled on day 0 of AZD1222 vaccination. Receptor source: an adult in good health. Both conserved end residues are part of each CDR3. A D gene is named only where the DNA matches it firmly. The listing skips clone size in some rows; elsewhere it reads once, few, many or a size class.

cdr3_aa cdr3_nt clone_size v_call d_call j_call
CASSAGTSSTDTQYF TGTGCCAGCAGCGCCGGGACGTCTAGCACAGATACGCAGTATTTT NA TRBV27 NA TRBJ2-3
CASSGEGQETQYF TGTGCCAGCTCAGGGGAGGGCCAAGAGACCCAGTACTTC NA TRBV18 TRBD2 TRBJ2-5
CASSLASGGEETQYF TGTGCCAGCAGCTTGGCTAGCGGGGGTGAAGAGACCCAGTACTTC once TRBV5-6 TRBD2 TRBJ2-5
CASSVAPGTGNTIYF TGTGCCAGCAGTGTGGCCCCAGGGACTGGAAACACCATATATTTT NA TRBV2 NA TRBJ1-3
CASSLRSSYGYTF TGTGCCAGCAGTTTGCGTTCCAGCTATGGCTACACCTTC NA TRBV12-3/TRBV12-4 NA TRBJ1-2
CASSSGGVLAKNIQYF TGTGCCAGCAGTTCGGGCGGTGTACTAGCCAAAAACATTCAGTACTTC NA TRBV27 NA TRBJ2-4
CASSDSGWTALNTEAFF TGTGCCAGCAGTGATTCGGGTTGGACAGCCTTGAACACTGAAGCTTTCTTT NA TRBV2 NA TRBJ1-1
CASSQGVSNQPQHF TGTGCCAGCAGCCAGGGGGTCAGCAATCAGCCCCAGCATTTT NA TRBV3-1/TRBV3-2 NA TRBJ1-5
CASSVSTGTGYDEKLFF TGTGCCAGCAGCGTGAGCACCGGGACAGGTTACGATGAAAAACTGTTTTTT NA TRBV9 TRBD1 TRBJ1-4
CASSIDSGQGLMNTQYF TGTGCCAGTAGTATAGACTCGGGACAGGGGCTTATGAATACGCAGTATTTT NA TRBV19 TRBD1 TRBJ2-3
CASSLPTTGPTYHF TGTGCCAGCAGTTTACCAACGACAGGGCCCACATATCACTTC NA TRBV28 TRBD1 TRBJ1-2
CASSQVEMGEQFF TGTGCCAGCAGCCAAGTTGAAATGGGTGAGCAGTTCTTC NA TRBV4-2 NA TRBJ2-1
CASSWGRATDTQYF TGTGCCAGCAGCTGGGGCAGGGCCACAGATACGCAGTATTTT NA TRBV7-8 NA TRBJ2-3
CASSPPQGVNYGYTF TGTGCCAGCTCGCCACCACAGGGGGTAAACTATGGCTACACCTTC few TRBV18 TRBD1 TRBJ1-2
CASGPDRRNSPLHF TGTGCCAGTGGACCCGACAGGCGTAATTCACCCCTCCACTTT NA TRBV19 NA TRBJ1-6
CASSYSVGNTEAFF TGTGCCAGCAGTTACTCGGTCGGGAACACTGAAGCTTTCTTT NA TRBV6-5 NA TRBJ1-1
CASSQDPRFGEKLFF TGTGCCAGCAGCCAAGATCCGCGGTTTGGGGAAAAACTGTTTTTT NA TRBV3-1/TRBV3-2 NA TRBJ1-4
CASSAGAGGTDTQYF TGTGCCAGCAGCGCCGGGGCTGGGGGCACAGATACGCAGTATTTT NA TRBV7-9 NA TRBJ2-3
CASSLQQGPYEQYF TGTGCCAGCAGCCTCCAACAGGGACCTTACGAGCAGTACTTC NA TRBV11-2 NA TRBJ2-7
CASRRGTDTQFF TGTGCCAGCCGGAGGGGAACAGATACGCAGTTTTTT NA TRBV5-4 NA TRBJ2-3
CASSLTTGGGSPLHF TGTGCCAGCAGCCTAACAACAGGGGGCGGTTCACCCCTCCACTTT NA TRBV5-8 TRBD1 TRBJ1-6
CASSSLSGTGELFF TGTGCCAGCAGTAGCCTTTCGGGCACCGGGGAGCTGTTTTTT NA TRBV2 NA TRBJ2-2
CASRRGPQGGETQYF TGTGCCAGCAGACGAGGACCACAGGGAGGGGAGACCCAGTACTTC NA TRBV7-2 NA TRBJ2-5
CASGLAKGWGETQYF TGTGCTAGTGGTTTGGCCAAGGGATGGGGAGAGACCCAGTACTTC NA TRBV12-5 NA TRBJ2-5
CASSPTQGNTEAFF TGTGCCAGCTCACCAACCCAGGGGAACACTGAAGCTTTCTTT NA TRBV18 NA TRBJ1-1
CASSEGVAESYEQYF TGTGCCAGCAGTGAGGGGGTGGCTGAAAGCTACGAGCAGTACTTC large TRBV6-1 NA TRBJ2-7
CAWSRLANTGELFF TGTGCCTGGAGTAGGCTAGCGAACACCGGGGAGCTGTTTTTT NA TRBV30 NA TRBJ2-2
CASSEALQGLAGNTIYF TGTGCCAGCAGTGAAGCGCTTCAGGGGCTTGCTGGAAACACCATATATTTT once TRBV2 NA TRBJ1-3
CASWGGGAKETQYF TGTGCCAGCTGGGGCGGGGGGGCTAAAGAGACCCAGTACTTC NA TRBV27 TRBD2 TRBJ2-5
CASRYGVGGTYEQYF TGTGCCAGCAGGTACGGAGTCGGGGGGACCTACGAGCAGTACTTC NA TRBV6-5 TRBD2 TRBJ2-7
CASSLTLISNQPQHF TGTGCCAGCAGTTTGACCCTTATTAGCAATCAGCCCCAGCATTTT NA TRBV28 NA TRBJ1-5
CASRPGPYGYTF TGTGCCAGCCGCCCGGGACCCTATGGCTACACCTTC NA TRBV12-3/TRBV12-4 NA TRBJ1-2
CASGEVPNTEAFF TGTGCCAGCGGGGAGGTCCCCAACACTGAAGCTTTCTTT NA TRBV28 NA TRBJ1-1
CASSLAKADTQYF TGTGCCAGCAGCCTAGCCAAAGCAGATACGCAGTATTTT NA TRBV7-3 NA TRBJ2-3
CASSVGGPNTGELFF TGTGCCAGCAGCGTCGGCGGCCCGAACACCGGGGAGCTGTTTTTT NA TRBV7-3 NA TRBJ2-2
CASSQIPTVQETQYF TGCGCCAGCAGCCAAATCCCCACGGTCCAAGAGACCCAGTACTTC NA TRBV4-1 NA TRBJ2-5
CASSDYTIYF TGTGCCAGCAGTGACTACACCATATATTTT NA TRBV2 NA TRBJ1-3
CAISRDSLEAFF TGTGCCATCAGCCGGGACAGCCTTGAAGCTTTCTTT NA TRBV10-3 TRBD1 TRBJ1-1
CAWSVGDGPNYGYTF TGTGCCTGGAGTGTAGGGGACGGACCTAACTATGGCTACACCTTC NA TRBV30 NA TRBJ1-2
CASSVGHGLATEQYF TGTGCCAGCAGCGTGGGACACGGATTGGCTACGGAGCAGTACTTC NA TRBV5-6 NA TRBJ2-7
CASSFAGTGDSPLHF TGTGCCAGCAGCTTCGCCGGGACAGGAGATTCACCCCTCCACTTT NA TRBV11-2 TRBD1 TRBJ1-6
CASSGDRGSNQPQHF TGTGCCAGCAGTGGTGACCGGGGTAGCAATCAGCCCCAGCATTTT NA TRBV2 NA TRBJ1-5